Following are 4 T cell receptor beta chains from one sample sequenced in a study of beta chain features in type 1 diabetes. Study-wide points: Patients with Type 1 diabetes showed moderately but significantly shorter TCRB CDR3s in all four CD4+ subsets.

The antigens these receptors bind are not known. The sequenced template was cDNA made from the entire isolated RNA. Libraries were prepared by immunoSEQ multiplex PCR; TCRdb keeps only in-frame clonotypes and omits some of them. The table lists 600,000 to 750,000 clones, around 11% of them singletons, with more than 0.09% in the top ten. The sequenced sample was naive CD4+ T cells from blood. Source of these receptors: a man younger than 40 with type 1 diabetes.

In this sample, this clone turned up a few times. This sequence joins TRBV4-3 and TRBJ2-7; maybe TRBD2 (5 bases). Germline lookup yields CDR1 LGHNA and CDR2 YSLEER. V was pared by 1 base and J by 0 bases, with 10 bases between. The CDR3 covers 15 residues. In nucleotides, the CDR3 is TGCGCCAGCAGCCAAGGAGAAGGACTCTCCTACGAGCAGTACTTC. Protein: CASSQGEGLSYEQYF.

This clone has a handful of counts. V is TRBV5-5 and J is TRBJ2-4; 10 positions match TRBD1. V lost 0 bases to trimming and J lost 6 bases; unmatched junction nucleotides: 6. Germline CDR1 is SGHKS and CDR2 is YYEKEE (reference sequence). This CDR3 comprises 16 residues. As DNA, the CDR3 is TGTGCCAGCAGCTTGGCCCCGGGACAGGGGCTAAACATTCAGTACTTC. Its protein is CASSLAPGQGLNIQYF.

The table lists this clone with a few counts. The CDR3 coding sequence is TGCGCCAGCAGCGCCTCTCCTAGCGGGGGGCTCAATGAGCAGTTCTTC. Translation: CASSASPSGGLNEQFF. The V call is TRBV5-1, the J call TRBJ2-1; TRBD2 agrees at 11 bases. CDR3 length: 16 residues. CDR1 and CDR2 (germline): SGHRS, YFSETQ. The trim removed 4 bases at V and 6 bases at J, leaving 9 bases unmatched.

This clone turned up a few times. The chain recombines TRBV29-1 with TRBJ1-2, with 8 bases identical to TRBD1. From germline, CDR1 is SQVTM and CDR2 ANQGSEA. The CDR3 has 14 residues. Trimming took 8 bases from V and 4 from J; bases not matched to a gene: 12. The CDR3 spells CSSASGQEGYGYTF. The CDR3 DNA is TGCAGCTCAGCCTCGGGACAGGAGGGCTATGGCTACACCTTC.